Below, 25 T cell receptor beta chains from the same sample are listed, as sequenced in a study of T-cell memory formation after mild COVID-19 (dated by TCRdb to the early 2020s). Preparation of the library involved 5' RACE. Sequenced on an Illumina NovaSeq 6000. TCRdb cleaned the public reads at Q25 with fastp, built clones with MiXCR and kept in-frame beta chains. CDR3 protein duplicates are merged, each entry listing the most common genes and DNA. The sample data list about 110,000 distinct CDR3 sequences, and over 10% of these were observed just once. The ten largest clones take up 27% of the sample. The material sequenced was PBMCs or a T cell subset sorted from them (not recorded which). Source of these receptors: an adult woman who had mild COVID-19 (a few samples of this study predate the infection). The sample titles of this study are shuffled in the database, so cell type and time point are left out; the donor was told from shared clones.

The chain has TRBV29-1 and TRBJ2-3, with 9 positions matching TRBD1. Unmatched junction bases numbered 13, after V lost 4 bases and J lost 2 bases. The CDR3 contains 17 residues. Germline-derived CDR1 and CDR2 are SQVTM and ANQGSEA. The CDR3 sequence is CSVVLVGQGWDTDTQYF. The CDR3 coding sequence is TGCAGCGTTGTACTAGTCGGACAGGGGTGGGACACAGATACGCAGTATTTT.

The chain is built from TRBV5-6 and TRBJ2-2; 12 positions match TRBD2. Germline V gene sequence: CDR1 SGHDT, CDR2 YYEEEE. The CDR3 length is 18 residues. Trimming removed 0 bases from V and 6 bases from J; junction bases left unmatched: 9. In DNA, the CDR3 is TGTGCCAGCAGCTTGGAAAGACTAGCGGGAGAATTGTCCGGGGAGCTGTTTTTT. Protein: CASSLERLAGELSGELFF.

This clonotype was recorded a few times. This chain uses TRBV7-9 with TRBJ2-1; 15 bases line up with TRBD2. The junction had 4 bases not matched to a gene; V was cut back by 5 bases and J by 8 bases. Per germline, CDR1 SEHNR and CDR2 FQNEAQ (reference sequence). CDR3 length: 15 residues. CDR3 in amino acids: CASSAWTSGGDEQFF. As DNA, the CDR3 is TGTGCCAGCAGCGCGTGGACTAGCGGGGGGGATGAGCAGTTCTTC. Complete variable domain (other parts from reference TRBV7-9 and TRBJ2-1): DTGVSQNPRHKITKRGQNVTFRCDPISEHNRLYWYRQTLGQGPEFLTYFQNEAQLEKSRLLSDRFSAERPKGSFSTLEIQRTEQGDSAMYLCASSAWTSGGDEQFFGPGTRLTVL.

This clonotype appeared a few times. The chain uses TRBV21-1 and TRBJ2-7. TRBV21-1 is flagged as a pseudogene. CDR3 length: 16 residues. The CDR3 sequence: CASSKGWVASDYEQYF. CDR3 coding DNA: TGTGCCAGCAGCAAAGGATGGGTAGCAAGCGATTACGAGCAGTACTTC.

The rearrangement links TRBV5-1 to TRBJ2-7; 11 bases map to TRBD2. The J segment lost 3 bases and the V segment lost 1 base, leaving 6 bases of the junction unmatched. The CDR3 covers 16 residues. Germline V gene lookup returns CDR1 SGHRS and CDR2 YFSETQ. CDR3 nucleotides: TGCGCCAGCAGCTTGTCTGCTAGCGGGGGGATCTACGAGCAGTACTTC. Protein: CASSLSASGGIYEQYF.

The chain uses TRBV7-9 and TRBJ2-1; D gene uncertain. The CDR3 has 11 amino acids. Looked up from germline, CDR1 is SEHNR and CDR2 is FQNEAQ (reference sequence). Trimming cost V 5 bases and J 9 bases, with 8 bases left between them. The CDR3 region is CASSAWGEQFF. CDR3 DNA sequence: TGTGCCAGCAGCGCGTGGGGTGAGCAGTTCTTC.

This rearrangement joins TRBV11-2 to TRBJ2-7; 9 bases fit TRBD1. V lost 4 bases, J lost 5 bases, and 3 bases stayed unmatched. Germline V gene sequence: CDR1 SGHAT, CDR2 FQNNGV. The CDR3 runs 13 residues. CDR3 DNA sequence: TGTGCCAGCAGCTGGAGGACAGGGGACGAGCAGTACTTC. This codes for CASSWRTGDEQYF.

A few counts support this clonotype. V is TRBV3-1 and J is TRBJ2-7; 10 bases are a match to TRBD2. This CDR3 spans 14 amino acids. V shed 10 bases, J shed 0 bases, and the junction held 6 bases outside the gene matches. Germline values: CDR1 LGHDT, CDR2 YNNKEL (reference sequence). The CDR3 is CATSAGGSSYEQYF. DNA for the CDR3: TGTGCCACATCAGCGGGAGGGAGCTCCTACGAGCAGTACTTC.

The chain joins TRBV12-3 or TRBV12-4 to TRBJ1-2, with D possibly being TRBD1 (5 bases). The V gene lost 2 bases and the J gene lost 8 bases, with 9 bases spanning the gap. The CDR3 runs 12 residues. The CDR3, as DNA: TGTGCCAGCAGTTTATCTGGGGCAGGCTACACCTTC. This encodes CASSLSGAGYTF.

This clonotype was counted at least ten times. V is TRBV6-6 and J is TRBJ2-1; the D call may be TRBD1 or TRBD2 (5 bases each). The CDR3 sequence is 16 residues long. Trimming took off 2 bases at V and 0 bases at J, with 11 bases between the two ends. Germline V gene sequence: CDR1 MNHNY, CDR2 SVGAGI (reference sequence). CDR3 in amino acids: CASSYDSEGSYNEQFF. The CDR3 DNA sequence: TGTGCCAGCAGTTACGACAGCGAGGGCTCCTACAATGAGCAGTTCTTC.

There are a few counts of this clonotype. The rearrangement uses TRBV7-7 and TRBJ2-3; TRBD2 is a possible D gene (5 bases). This CDR3 is 14 amino acids long. V dropped 6 bases and J dropped 2 bases, with 12 bases sitting between them. Germline loops: CDR1 SSHAT, CDR2 FNYEAQ (reference sequence). The DNA for the CDR3 is TGTGCCAGCAGTGATTCGGGGATCACAGATACGCAGTATTTT. This translates into CASSDSGITDTQYF.

The chain is built from TRBV19 and TRBJ2-7, with D maybe TRBD1 (5 bases). V dropped 6 bases and J dropped 0 bases, with 12 bases sitting between them. The CDR3 has 14 amino acids. CDR1 is LNHDA, CDR2 SQIVND, per germline (reference sequence). The CDR3 bases are TGTGCCAGTAGGGTGACAGATCTCTCCTACGAGCAGTACTTC. It translates to CASRVTDLSYEQYF.

This chain uses TRBV3-1 with TRBJ2-1, with 7 bases lining up with TRBD1. J gave up 3 bases and V 4 bases, and 3 bases lay outside the gene matches. The CDR3 length is 14 residues. Germline CDR1 reads LGHDT; CDR2 reads YNNKEL (reference sequence). The CDR3: CASSRDRNYNEQFF. The CDR3 coding sequence is TGTGCCAGCAGCCGGGACAGAAACTACAATGAGCAGTTCTTC.

This chain connects TRBV7-6 to TRBJ2-7; maybe TRBD1 (6 bases). Per germline, CDR1 SGHVS and CDR2 FNYEAQ. This CDR3 has 15 amino acids. Trimming removed 1 base from V and 3 bases from J, with 13 bases in between. The CDR3 protein is CASSLGQGRGYEQYF. The CDR3 DNA reads as TGTGCCAGCAGCTTAGGTCAGGGCAGGGGCTACGAGCAGTACTTC.

Many counts were recorded for this clonotype. The chain is built from TRBV6-5 and TRBJ2-2, with 10 bases that match TRBD2. V trimming: 6 bases; J trimming: 6 bases; junction bases outside the gene matches: 7. CDR1 MNHEY and CDR2 SVGAGI come from the germline V gene. This CDR3 comprises 15 residues. The CDR3 here is CASSTGLAGAGELFF. The CDR3 DNA reads as TGTGCCAGCAGCACAGGTCTAGCGGGAGCCGGGGAGCTGTTTTTT.

V gene TRBV6-2 or TRBV6-3 combines with J gene TRBJ2-1; perhaps TRBD2 as D (6 bases). This CDR3 spans 15 amino acids. Germline lookup yields CDR1 MNHEY and CDR2 SVGEGT. V was pared by 2 bases and J by 4 bases, with 12 bases between. In nucleotides, the CDR3 is TGTGCCAGCAGTTACAGTCCGGGAGCTTACAATGAGCAGTTCTTC. Its translation is CASSYSPGAYNEQFF.

This sequence joins TRBV29-1 and TRBJ2-7, with 14 bases matching TRBD2. The CDR3 has 16 residues. V lost 6 bases, J lost 6 bases, and 13 bases stayed unmatched. CDR1 and CDR2 from the germline V gene are SQVTM and ANQGSEA. CDR3 bases: TGCAGCGTGGCGAACCCGGGACTAGCGGGAGCTGGCGAGCAGTACTTC. Its protein is CSVANPGLAGAGEQYF.

Only a few counts were recorded for this clonotype. The V and J genes are TRBV6-5 and TRBJ2-3, with a tentative D call TRBD2 (5 bases). CDR3 length: 13 residues. The V and J ends lost 2 bases and 11 bases respectively, with 14 bases between them. CDR1 MNHEY and CDR2 SVGAGI come from the germline V gene. Written as DNA, the CDR3 is TGTGCCAGCAGTTACAGCCCCCGGGGTGAGCAGTATTTT. Its protein is CASSYSPRGEQYF.

This sequence joins TRBV5-6 and TRBJ2-1, with TRBD2 as a possible D gene (6 bases). V shed 0 bases and J shed 4 bases, with 17 bases lying between them. This CDR3 is built from 17 residues. The germline V gene has CDR1 SGHDT and CDR2 YYEEEE. The CDR3 nucleotides read TGTGCCAGCAGCTTGGCCGGACCGGAGGGCCCGTACAATGAGCAGTTCTTC. Translating gives CASSLAGPEGPYNEQFF.

This clonotype was observed at least ten times. The chain uses TRBV12-3 or TRBV12-4 and TRBJ2-1; the match to TRBD2 covers 10 bases. The ends lost 0 bases at V and 0 bases at J; junction bases unmatched: 2. The CDR3 is made up of 17 amino acids. CDR3: CASSLAPSGSSYNEQFF. The CDR3 DNA is TGTGCCAGCAGTTTAGCCCCTAGCGGGAGCTCCTACAATGAGCAGTTCTTC.

This sequence joins TRBV6-5 and TRBJ1-5; 7 bases line up with TRBD1. V dropped 5 bases and J dropped 7; count of bases not matched to a gene: 11. The CDR3 covers 15 residues. The germline CDR1 and CDR2 sequences are MNHEY and SVGAGI. This CDR3 reads CASSPTTGVAQPQHF. Written as DNA, the CDR3 is TGTGCCAGCAGTCCTACCACAGGGGTGGCGCAGCCCCAGCATTTT.

This clonotype was counted only a few times. CDR3: CASSDGQDTDTQYF. In nucleotides, the CDR3 is TGTGCCAGCAGTGACGGGCAGGACACAGATACGCAGTATTTT. The chain uses TRBV6-4 and TRBJ2-3; D not resolved. CDR1 is MRHNA, CDR2 SNTAGT, per germline. Trimming cost V 2 bases and J 2 bases, with 8 bases left between them. The CDR3 spans 14 residues.

This clonotype was counted a few times. This chain links TRBV6-5 with TRBJ1-4; D gene uncertain. CDR3 length: 16 amino acids. Germline V gene lookup returns CDR1 MNHEY and CDR2 SVGAGI. Trimming removed 2 bases at V and 7 bases at J, with 17 bases between. CDR3 sequence: CASSYSETPSSEKLFF. CDR3 coding DNA: TGTGCCAGCAGTTACAGCGAGACACCGAGTAGTGAAAAACTGTTTTTT.

This clonotype was found once. The chain combines TRBV15 with TRBJ2-5; D possibly corresponds to TRBD1 (5 bases). The CDR3 has 15 residues. Germline V CDR1 and CDR2: LNHNV, YYDKDF (reference sequence). V lost 5 bases to trimming and J lost 5 bases, with 18 bases between them. CDR3 nucleotide sequence: TGTGCCACCAGCCCCTGGGAAGGGGCGCAGGAGACCCAGTACTTC. Amino acids: CATSPWEGAQETQYF.

This clonotype was observed a handful of times. The chain employs TRBV19 and TRBJ1-5; TRBD1 is a possible D gene (6 bases). The CDR3 totals 15 residues. Between the trimmed V and J ends, which lost 3 bases and 4 bases, there was a span of 13 bases. CDR1 and CDR2 from the germline V gene are LNHDA and SQIVND (reference sequence). CDR3 sequence: CASSILGTKNQPQHF. CDR3 sequence (DNA): TGTGCCAGTAGTATCCTGGGGACAAAAAATCAGCCCCAGCATTTT.